This entry lists 19 T cell receptor beta chains sequenced from one sample in a study of OX40 agonist ivuxolimab in advanced cancers. Produced via immunoSEQ multiplex PCR; TCRdb's table is partial and in-frame only. The sample shows about 78,000 clones, 85% to 95% of them seen only once. The sample here was CD4+ or CD8+ T cells sorted from blood, taken in a trial of the OX40 agonist ivuxolimab. The receptors come from an adult with an advanced solid tumor such as melanoma, head and neck, liver or kidney cancer.

The chain joins TRBV10-3 to TRBJ2-5; 7 bases align to TRBD1. The CDR3 has 12 residues. After removal of 8 bases from V and 4 bases from J, the junction contained 4 bases not matched to a gene. The germline gives CDR1 ENHRY, CDR2 SYGVKD. The CDR3 loop is CAIGAGGETQYF. The DNA of the CDR3 is TGTGCCATCGGGGCAGGGGGAGAGACCCAGTACTTC.

In this sample, this clone turned up once. The J gene is TRBJ2-7, the V gene TRBV5-5; perhaps TRBD1 as D (6 bases). From germline, CDR1 is SGHKS and CDR2 YYEKEE (reference sequence). Trimming took 0 bases from V and 6 from J, leaving 13 bases between them. The CDR3 loop spans 14 amino acids. The CDR3 bases are TGTGCCAGCAGCTTGGTTGGGGGCATGGTCGAGCAGTACTTC. Amino acid sequence: CASSLVGGMVEQYF. Drawing the rest from reference TRBV5-5 and TRBJ2-7, the complete variable domain is DAGVTQSPTHLIKTRGQQVTLRCSPISGHKSVSWYQQVLGQGPQFIFQYYEKEERGRGNFPDRFSARQFPNYSSELNVNALLLGDSALYLCASSLVGGMVEQYFGPGTRLTVT.

This clone was seen once. V gene TRBV5-4 combines with J gene TRBJ2-1; 12 bases are a match to TRBD2. V shed 4 bases, J shed 5 bases, and the junction held 4 bases outside the gene matches. The CDR3 has 15 residues. The germline V gene has CDR1 SGHNT and CDR2 YYREEE (reference sequence). CDR3 in DNA: TGTGCCAGCAGCACCGGACTAGCGGGAAACAATGAGCAGTTCTTC. It codes for CASSTGLAGNNEQFF.

The CDR3 spells CASSFAGNQPQHF. CDR3 DNA: TGTGCCAGCAGCTTCGCGGGCAATCAGCCCCAGCATTTT. V and J are TRBV5-4 and TRBJ1-5, with unresolved D. The CDR3 is 13 residues long. Per germline, CDR1 SGHNT and CDR2 YYREEE (reference sequence). V dropped 2 bases and J dropped 2 bases, with 5 bases sitting between them.

This chain joins TRBV10-3 and TRBJ1-1; TRBD1 matches 12 bases. V was pared by 3 bases and J by 4 bases, with 12 bases of the junction left unmatched. Germline V CDR1 and CDR2: ENHRY, SYGVKD. The CDR3 spans 18 residues. The CDR3 region has the DNA TGTGCCATCAGTGATACAACCGGGACAGGGGGCGCCGGCACTGAAGCTTTCTTT. As protein: CAISDTTGTGGAGTEAFF.

The rearrangement joins TRBV7-2 to TRBJ1-3; D unresolved. This CDR3 is 14 amino acids long. Germline V CDR1 and CDR2: SGHTA, FQGNSA. V was cut by 6 bases and J by 1 base, with 10 bases left in between. The CDR3 region has the DNA TGTGCCAGCAGTCAGGCCCAATCTGGAAACACCATATATTTT. Translation gives CASSQAQSGNTIYF.

The CDR3, as DNA: TGTGCCTGCATACAGGGGGTGCGGGAGACCCAGTACTTC. Translating it yields CACIQGVRETQYF. This rearrangement joins TRBV30 to TRBJ2-5; 8 bases agree with TRBD1. Looked up from germline, CDR1 is GTSNPN and CDR2 is SVGIG (reference sequence). The V gene end was trimmed by 6 bases and the J gene end by 5 bases; junction bases not matched to a gene: 8. There are 13 residues in the CDR3. The full variable domain, its missing parts supplied by reference TRBV30 and TRBJ2-5, is SQTIHQWPATLVQPVGSPLSLECTVEGTSNPNLYWYRQAAGRGLQLLFYSVGIGQISSEVPQNLSASRPQDRQFILSSKKLLLSDSGFYLCACIQGVRETQYFGPGTRLLVL.

This chain connects TRBV30 to TRBJ1-5; D ambiguous. CDR1 is GTSNPN and CDR2 is SVGIG in the germline V gene (reference sequence). The CDR3 loop spans 13 amino acids. The V end was cut by 3 bases, the J end by 4 bases, with 10 bases between. CDR3 protein: CAWRDQVNQPQHF. Written as DNA, the CDR3 is TGTGCCTGGAGGGATCAGGTAAATCAGCCCCAGCATTTT.

The CDR3 here is CASSGRDRSYNYGYTF. CDR3 nucleotides: TGTGCCAGCAGTGGACGCGACAGGAGTTATAACTATGGCTACACCTTC. The rearrangement uses TRBV6-1 and TRBJ1-2, with a tentative D call TRBD1 (6 bases). V lost 4 bases to trimming and J lost 1 base, with 16 bases between them. The CDR3 totals 16 residues. Looked up from germline, CDR1 is MNHNS and CDR2 is SASEGT.

The V gene is TRBV4-2, the J gene TRBJ1-1; tentative D call: TRBD1 (6 bases). Trimming cost V 1 base and J 4 bases, with 13 bases left between them. CDR3 length: 15 residues. Germline V gene sequence: CDR1 LGHNA, CDR2 YNFKEQ. This CDR3 reads CASSQVGAGGTEAFF. CDR3 nucleotide sequence: TGTGCCAGCAGCCAAGTGGGGGCGGGGGGCACTGAAGCTTTCTTT.

CDR3 loop: CASQDRGNSPLHF. The CDR3 DNA reads TGTGCCAGCCAGGACAGGGGAAATTCACCCCTCCACTTT. The chain uses TRBV5-8 and TRBJ1-6; 9 bases match TRBD1. Germline assignment: CDR1 SGHTS and CDR2 YDEGEE. Trimming removed 7 bases from V and 7 bases from J; junction bases left unmatched: 3. The CDR3 length is 13 residues.

The chain carries TRBV6-5 and TRBJ1-1; possible D gene TRBD1, 5 bases. The germline V and J ends were trimmed by 4 bases and 5 bases, with 14 bases remaining between them. The CDR3 sequence is 14 residues long. Germline values: CDR1 MNHEY, CDR2 SVGAGI. CDR3 sequence (DNA): TGTGCCAGCAGTTTCGGGGGAGGGAAGACTGAAGCTTTCTTT. Its protein product is CASSFGGGKTEAFF.

This chain links TRBV29-1 with TRBJ2-1; TRBD2 aligns across 10 bases. The CDR3 has 17 amino acids. CDR1 is SQVTM and CDR2 is ANQGSEA in the germline V gene. The trim removed 1 base at V and 4 bases at J, leaving 10 bases unmatched. The CDR3 DNA reads TGCAGCGTTGAAGGGGCCTATTCTAGCGGGAGTTACAATGAGCAGTTCTTC. It specifies CSVEGAYSSGSYNEQFF.

V usage is TRBV10-3 and J usage is TRBJ1-3; the D gene is possibly TRBD1 (6 bases). V was pared by 6 bases and J by 2 bases, with 11 bases between. The CDR3 has 14 residues. Germline values: CDR1 ENHRY, CDR2 SYGVKD. CDR3 sequence: CAISTGNPGNTIYF. The CDR3, as DNA: TGTGCCATCAGCACAGGGAACCCTGGAAACACCATATATTTT.

This chain joins TRBV5-1 and TRBJ2-2; 7 bases agree with TRBD1. The trim removed 3 bases at V and 3 bases at J, leaving 2 bases unmatched. CDR1 is SGHRS and CDR2 is YFSETQ in the germline V gene. This CDR3 region has 14 residues. CDR3 nucleotides: TGCGCCAGCAGCTCGACAGGGTACACCGGGGAGCTGTTTTTT. This codes for CASSSTGYTGELFF.

This clone is a singleton in its sample. The chain uses TRBV6-6 and TRBJ1-5, with 8 bases matching TRBD1. The V segment lost 6 bases and the J segment 7 bases; nucleotides outside the gene matches: 11. From germline, CDR1 is MNHNY and CDR2 SVGAGI (reference sequence). This CDR3 spans 15 amino acids. The CDR3 nucleotides are TGTGCCAGCAGAAGGACAGGGATGGGGGGACAGCCCCAGCATTTT. The encoded protein is CASRRTGMGGQPQHF.

V usage is TRBV18 and J usage is TRBJ2-6; D is perhaps TRBD1 (6 bases). The germline V gene has CDR1 KGHSH and CDR2 LQKENI. V was pared by 4 bases and J by 2 bases, with 12 bases between. The CDR3 runs to 16 residues. Here the CDR3 DNA reads TGTGCCAGCTCACTAGGTGGGGGCCCTGGGGCCAACGTCCTGACTTTC. Protein sequence: CASSLGGGPGANVLTF.

V and J are TRBV5-6 and TRBJ1-1; 8 positions agree with TRBD1. CDR1 and CDR2 (germline): SGHDT, YYEEEE. Trimming at V came to 3 bases and at J to 0 bases, leaving 4 bases not matched to a gene. The CDR3 has 15 residues. The CDR3 coding sequence is TGTGCCAGCAGCTCATTGGACAGGGTGAACACTGAAGCTTTCTTT. Protein product: CASSSLDRVNTEAFF.

This chain links TRBV6-1 with TRBJ2-1; weak D call: TRBD2 (5 bases). V lost 2 bases and J 5 bases, leaving 25 bases between the germline ends. CDR1 is MNHNS, CDR2 SASEGT, per germline. The CDR3 is made up of 19 amino acids. The CDR3 loop reads CASSENIRVATKGDNEQFF. The CDR3 DNA reads TGTGCCAGCAGTGAAAACATTCGGGTAGCGACTAAGGGTGACAATGAGCAGTTCTTC.